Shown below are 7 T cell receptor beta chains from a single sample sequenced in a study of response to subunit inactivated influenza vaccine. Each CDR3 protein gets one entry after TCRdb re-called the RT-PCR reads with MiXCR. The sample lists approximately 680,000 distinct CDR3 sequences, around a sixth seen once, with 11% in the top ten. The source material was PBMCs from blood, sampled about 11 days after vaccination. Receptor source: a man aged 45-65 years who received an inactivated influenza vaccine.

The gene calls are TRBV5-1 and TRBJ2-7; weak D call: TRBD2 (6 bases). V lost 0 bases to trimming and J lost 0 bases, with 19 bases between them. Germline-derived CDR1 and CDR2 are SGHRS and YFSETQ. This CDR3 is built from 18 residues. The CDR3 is CASSLGPAAGTSSYEQYF. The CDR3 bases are TGCGCCAGCAGCTTGGGTCCCGCGGCGGGAACTAGCTCCTACGAGCAGTACTTC. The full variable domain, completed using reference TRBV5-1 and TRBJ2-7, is KAGVTQTPRYLIKTRGQQVTLSCSPISGHRSVSWYQQTPGQGLQFLFEYFSETQRNKGNFPGRFSGRQFSNSRSEMNVSTLELGDSALYLCASSLGPAAGTSSYEQYFGPGTRLTVT.

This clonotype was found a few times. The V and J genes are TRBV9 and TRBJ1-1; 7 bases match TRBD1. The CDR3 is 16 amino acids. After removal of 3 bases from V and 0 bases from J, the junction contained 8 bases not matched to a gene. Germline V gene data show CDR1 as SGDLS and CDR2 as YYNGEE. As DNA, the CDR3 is TGTGCCAGCAGCGGATTTCGGACAGGCATGAACACTGAAGCTTTCTTT. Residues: CASSGFRTGMNTEAFF.

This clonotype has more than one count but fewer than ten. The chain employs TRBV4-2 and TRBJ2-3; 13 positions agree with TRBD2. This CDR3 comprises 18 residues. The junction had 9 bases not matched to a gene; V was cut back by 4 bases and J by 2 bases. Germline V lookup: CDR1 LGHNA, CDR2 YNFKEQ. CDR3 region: CASSREAGTSGTTDTQYF. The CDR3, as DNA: TGTGCCAGCAGCCGGGAAGCTGGGACTAGCGGGACCACAGATACGCAGTATTTT.

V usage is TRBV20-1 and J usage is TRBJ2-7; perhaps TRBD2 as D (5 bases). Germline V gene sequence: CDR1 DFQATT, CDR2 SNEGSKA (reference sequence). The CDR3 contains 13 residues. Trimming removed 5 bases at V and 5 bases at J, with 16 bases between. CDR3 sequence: CSAGGLQMDEQYF. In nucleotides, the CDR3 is TGCAGTGCTGGAGGTCTGCAGATGGACGAGCAGTACTTC.

CDR3 region: CASTPGGSISGANVLTF. The DNA of the CDR3 is TGTGCCAGCACCCCCGGGGGCTCCATCTCTGGGGCCAACGTCCTGACTTTC. V gene TRBV6-2 or TRBV6-3 combines with J gene TRBJ2-6; D is perhaps TRBD1 or TRBD2 (6 bases each). Germline CDR1 MNHEY, CDR2 SVGEGT. Trimming shortened V by 7 bases and J by 0 bases, and 16 bases separated the two germline ends. The CDR3 sequence is 17 residues long.

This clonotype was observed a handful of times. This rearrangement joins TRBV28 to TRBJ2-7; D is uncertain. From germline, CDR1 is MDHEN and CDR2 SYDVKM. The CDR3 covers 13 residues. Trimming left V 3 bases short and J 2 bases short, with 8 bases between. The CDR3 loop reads CASSFGSTYEQYF. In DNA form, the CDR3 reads TGTGCCAGCAGTTTCGGCAGTACCTACGAGCAGTACTTC. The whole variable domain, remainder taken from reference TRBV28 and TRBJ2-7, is DVKVTQSSRYLVKRTGEKVFLECVQDMDHENMFWYRQDPGLGLRLIYFSYDVKMKEKGDIPEGYSVSREKKERFSLILESASTNQTSMYLCASSFGSTYEQYFGPGTRLTVT.

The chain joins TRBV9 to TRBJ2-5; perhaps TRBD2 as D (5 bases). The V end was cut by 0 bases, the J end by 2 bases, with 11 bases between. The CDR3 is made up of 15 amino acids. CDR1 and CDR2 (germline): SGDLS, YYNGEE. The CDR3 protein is CASSVEEGIQETQYF. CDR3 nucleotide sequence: TGTGCCAGCAGCGTAGAAGAGGGAATTCAAGAGACCCAGTACTTC. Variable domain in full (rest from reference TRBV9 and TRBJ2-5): DSGVTQTPKHLITATGQRVTLRCSPRSGDLSVYWYQQSLDQGLQFLIQYYNGEERAKGNILERFSAQQFPDLHSELNLSSLELGDSALYFCASSVEEGIQETQYFGPGTRLLVL.